One sample yielded the 14 T cell receptor beta chains listed below, sequenced in a study of blood T cell repertoires in COVID-19. Libraries were prepared by immunoSEQ multiplex PCR; TCRdb keeps only in-frame clonotypes and omits some of them. The data hold roughly 290,000 clones, with approximately 83% observed a single time. The sequenced material came from PBMCs or T cells enriched from blood (not recorded which). The receptors stem from a woman in her twenties or thirties who had recovered from COVID-19.

V gene TRBV9 combines with J gene TRBJ2-2; 10 nucleotides match TRBD1. This CDR3 region has 19 residues. The germline CDR1 and CDR2 sequences are SGDLS and YYNGEE. V was pared by 4 bases and J by 5 bases, with 17 bases of the junction left unmatched. The CDR3 DNA reads as TGTGCCAGCAGCCATGGGACAGGGGCTTCGAGTCGACCAACCGGGGAGCTGTTTTTT. Its translation is CASSHGTGASSRPTGELFF.

In this sample, this clone turned up once. The rearrangement links TRBV14 to TRBJ1-2; a weak D match, TRBD1 (5 bases). The length of the CDR3 is 12 residues. V lost 0 bases and J 8 bases, leaving 7 bases between the germline ends. The germline V gene encodes CDR1 SGHDN and CDR2 FVKESK. The CDR3 sequence is CASSQDRVGYTF. CDR3 coding DNA: TGTGCCAGCAGCCAAGACAGGGTCGGCTACACCTTC.

The chain combines TRBV6-5 with TRBJ1-5; no reliable D call. The V end was cut by 2 bases, the J end by 3 bases, with 11 bases between. This CDR3 is 15 amino acids long. CDR1 is MNHEY, CDR2 SVGAGI, per germline. The CDR3 DNA sequence: TGTGCCAGCAGTTACCGAACGGGTCCCAATCAGCCCCAGCATTTT. Amino acids: CASSYRTGPNQPQHF.

The rearrangement joins TRBV16 to TRBJ2-1; D is possibly TRBD2 (5 bases). Germline assignment: CDR1 KGHSY and CDR2 FQNENV. Trimming removed 4 bases at V and 1 base at J, with 11 bases between. The CDR3 length is 15 residues. This CDR3 is CASSPFQRSYNEQFF. Here the CDR3 DNA reads TGTGCCAGCAGCCCGTTTCAGCGGTCCTACAATGAGCAGTTCTTC.

The genes are TRBV6-6 and TRBJ2-7, with TRBD2 matching over 7 bases. CDR1 is MNHNY, CDR2 SVGAGI, per germline (reference sequence). The CDR3 length is 14 residues. V was pared by 2 bases and J by 3 bases, with 4 bases of the junction left unmatched. CDR3: CASSYGLADYEQYF. The CDR3 DNA reads TGTGCCAGCAGTTACGGTCTAGCGGACTACGAGCAGTACTTC.

J is TRBJ1-2 and V is TRBV19; D is unresolved. V lost 6 bases to trimming and J lost 4 bases, with 12 bases between them. Germline CDR1 LNHDA, CDR2 SQIVND (reference sequence). CDR3 size: 13 residues. The DNA for the CDR3 is TGTGCCAGTAGAGGGAGAGGGAGCTATGGCTACACCTTC. As protein: CASRGRGSYGYTF. The full variable domain, with the rest looked up from reference TRBV19 and TRBJ1-2, is DGGITQSPKYLFRKEGQNVTLSCEQNLNHDAMYWYRQDPGQGLRLIYYSQIVNDFQKGDIAEGYSVSREKKESFPLTVTSAQKNPTAFYLCASRGRGSYGYTFGSGTRLTVV.

The chain joins TRBV5-1 to TRBJ1-1; tentative D call: TRBD1 (6 bases). The CDR3 has 14 amino acids. CDR1 and CDR2 from the germline V gene are SGHRS and YFSETQ. Trimming took 3 bases from V and 4 from J, leaving 13 bases between them. DNA of the CDR3: TGCGCCAGCAGCTGGGGGCCAGGTCCCACTGAAGCTTTCTTT. Translated, it gives CASSWGPGPTEAFF. Using reference TRBV5-1 and TRBJ1-1 for the parts outside the CDR3, the full variable domain is KAGVTQTPRYLIKTRGQQVTLSCSPISGHRSVSWYQQTPGQGLQFLFEYFSETQRNKGNFPGRFSGRQFSNSRSEMNVSTLELGDSALYLCASSWGPGPTEAFFGQGTRLTVV.

Comments on this clone: Different DNA sequences within this sample yield the same CDR3. V gene TRBV28 combines with J gene TRBJ1-5; TRBD1 matches 8 bases. This CDR3 comprises 16 residues. Germline trimming cut 4 bases from V and 2 bases from J; bases unmatched to any gene: 7. The germline gives CDR1 MDHEN, CDR2 SYDVKM. CDR3 protein: CASSSGQGRGNQPQHF. CDR3 DNA: TGTGCCAGCAGTTCAGGACAGGGCAGAGGCAATCAGCCCCAGCATTTT.

The gene calls are TRBV5-1 and TRBJ2-2; 7 bases are shared with TRBD1. The CDR3 is 15 amino acids. V shed 1 base, J shed 9 bases, and the junction held 9 bases outside the gene matches. Germline CDR1 SGHRS, CDR2 YFSETQ. CDR3 sequence (DNA): TGCGCCAGCAGCTTGCCCCCACCGACAGGGTGGGAGCTGTTTTTT. It translates to CASSLPPPTGWELFF.

The rearrangement links TRBV18 to TRBJ1-1; D uncertain. The germline gives CDR1 KGHSH, CDR2 LQKENI. V lost 4 bases and J lost 3, with 9 bases in between. The CDR3 is made up of 13 amino acids. Here the CDR3 DNA reads TGTGCCAGCTCACAGAGCGTGGACACTGAAGCTTTCTTT. Its translation is CASSQSVDTEAFF. Full variable domain (missing parts from reference TRBV18 and TRBJ1-1): NAGVMQNPRHLVRRRGQEARLRCSPMKGHSHVYWYRQLPEEGLKFMVYLQKENIIDESGMPKERFSAEFPKEGPSILRIQQVVRGDSAAYFCASSQSVDTEAFFGQGTRLTVV.

In DNA, the CDR3 is TGCAGCGTTGGGATGGGGACAGGAAATCAGCCCCAGCATTTT. Protein product: CSVGMGTGNQPQHF. The chain combines TRBV29-1 with TRBJ1-5, with 8 positions matching TRBD1. Germline assignment: CDR1 SQVTM and CDR2 ANQGSEA. CDR3 length: 14 residues. Trimming cost V 4 bases and J 4 bases; bases outside gene matches: 6.

CDR3 in amino acids: CASSYGPAYEQYF. In DNA, the CDR3 is TGTGCCAGCAGTTACGGTCCGGCCTACGAGCAGTACTTC. The chain carries TRBV6-5 and TRBJ2-7; D call uncertain. Germline V gene lookup returns CDR1 MNHEY and CDR2 SVGAGI. This CDR3 is 13 amino acids long. Trimming shortened V by 2 bases and J by 2 bases, and 7 bases separated the two germline ends.

This clone was seen only a few times. This sequence joins TRBV14 and TRBJ1-1; no definite D call. Germline CDR1 SGHDN, CDR2 FVKESK. V shed 1 base and J shed 0 bases, with 18 bases lying between them. The CDR3 runs to 18 residues. Written as DNA, the CDR3 is TGTGCCAGCAGCCAAGGGGGAGGCGACTACCAGGTGAACACTGAAGCTTTCTTT. It translates to CASSQGGGDYQVNTEAFF.

The chain combines TRBV4-2 with TRBJ2-5, with D perhaps matching TRBD2 (6 bases). Germline V CDR1 and CDR2: LGHNA, YNFKEQ. The length of the CDR3 is 16 residues. V was pared by 0 bases and J by 5 bases, with 16 bases between. The CDR3 DNA reads as TGTGCCAGCAGCCAAGATGTGCGGCAGGGAGGCGAGACCCAGTACTTC. Amino acids: CASSQDVRQGGETQYF.